This TCR beta chain was captured in a study of blood T cell repertoires in COVID-19 (dated by TCRdb to 2020 to 2021). For the wider study: Samples from collaborators originated in the United States, Italy and Spain and spanned both the acute and convalescent phases of COVID-19. A de-identified subject ID, COVID-19 status, age in years and sex were almost always included in the sample metadata. The repertoires were made available in a free public database intended to serve as a resource for research on the immune response to SARS-CoV-2. The material from the prospective study consisted of cDNA or gDNA derived from T cells, B-cell-depleted T cells, or PBMCs. Where available, HLA class I and class II types were taken from metadata supplied by the sample provider and were not determined by assay-based typing. Deeply sampled blood TCRbeta repertoires from subjects exposed to, actively infected with, or recovered from COVID-19 were included in the dataset. The samples were drawn from two sources: the first 160 participants of the ongoing ImmuneRACE study, and fewer than 1,500 subjects contributed by 6 global collaborators. Overall results and qualifications from the work: How much clinical and demographic metadata was included differed by source and by participant, and the metadata was provided uncurated.

With respect to this clone: Its antigen remains unidentified. No qualities accompany the bases; no much larger clone lies one base away.

The collaborating institutions used their own protocols to collect whole blood in K2EDTA tubes. For TCRbeta analysis, collaborator samples were shipped as frozen whole blood, as isolated PBMCs, or as DNA extracted from either sample type. TCRbeta CDR3 regions were amplified from genomic DNA by means of the immunoSEQ Assay, a bias-controlled multiplex PCR. Regarding the original processing steps: The number of nucleated cells in each sample was estimated from the amplification of reference gene primers within the assay. Sequence reads were collapsed and filtered to measure the absolute abundance of every unique TCRbeta CDR3 rearrangement. For each sample, productive Simpson clonality was calculated as the square root of Simpson's diversity index over productive rearrangements. The immuneACCESS repertoire file appears here via TCRdb, limited to in-frame rearrangements. These files lack a portion of the clones; in checked studies, under half of the deficit traces to unresolved V genes, and the cause of the others is not known. The V and J calls and clone size are taken from that table; D and trimming were inferred from the DNA. Present in this sample are tens of thousands of clones, roughly 80% of which were seen just once. The ten largest account for 8.8% of the sample.

The CDR3, cysteine through phenylalanine, is 14 amino acids long. The CDR3 DNA has 42 bases and is translated from base 1. Relative to germline, V is 8 bases shorter and J is 1 base shorter, with 12 bases between their ends. CDR1 and CDR2, looked up from the germline V gene, are SNHLY and FYNNEI. The source material was peripheral blood. This TCR derives from a man aged 55 to 69 with acute or convalescent COVID-19. The rearrangement combines TRBV2 with TRBJ1-5; the D gene is perhaps TRBD1, on 6 matching bases. The CDR3 protein is CASGDTSSNQPQHF. The DNA is TGTGCCAGCGGGGACACCTCGAGCAATCAGCCCCAGCATTTT.